This note documents a single T cell receptor (beta chain) sequence. This CDR3 contains 13 residues. CDR1 is MNHEY and CDR2 is SMNVEV in the germline V gene (reference sequence). V was cut by 7 bases and J by 5 bases, with 15 bases left in between. Sequencing of TCR beta was performed on blood CD8+ T cells and on blood CD4+ T cells. Relapsing-remitting disease, either stable or active, was present in the multiple sclerosis controls, who were treatment-naive patients. The TEMRA cells underwent FACS enrichment, while the CD8+ and CD4+ T cells underwent negative isolation. The entry originates in a study of CD8 T cells in Susac syndrome. The authors reverse transcribed roughly 0.5 to 1 ug RNA with random hexamers. The immunoSEQ assay covered 54 Vbeta and 13 Jbeta segments for CDR3. TCRdb re-called the immunoSEQ multiplex PCR reads with MiXCR, one entry per CDR3 protein. In the table there are 400,000 or so distinct CDR3 sequences, more than 70% of which are singletons.

The sequence came from a human donor with multiple sclerosis. V and J are TRBV27 and TRBJ2-7, with a weak D call TRBD2 (6 bases). The sequenced material came from CD8+ T cells from PBMCs. The CDR3 loop is CASNEGSGNEQYF. The CDR3 region has the DNA TGTGCCAGCAACGAGGGTAGCGGAAACGAGCAGTACTTC.